The 2 T cell receptor beta chains listed next were all sequenced from one sample in a study of blood T cells in healthy people across ages. Together with a sample-barcoded 5' primer, a J-beta primer mix was included in a second PCR lasting about 7 to 11 cycles. One entry per CDR3 protein results from TCRdb running MiXCR on the 5' RACE reads. This sample yields approximately 2,000,000 distinct CDR3 sequences, of which about 39% are seen a single time; more than 20% belongs to the top ten. Material: blood. The receptor set was obtained from a human donor in good health.

The rearrangement links TRBV12-3 or TRBV12-4 to TRBJ2-1, with TRBD2 matching 7 bases. With 2 bases clipped from V and 1 base from J, the junction kept 5 bases outside the gene matches. The CDR3 extends over 16 amino acids. The CDR3 sequence: CASSLFGLGSYNEQFF. In DNA form, the CDR3 reads TGTGCCAGCAGTTTATTTGGACTAGGGTCCTACAATGAGCAGTTCTTC.

There are a few counts of this clonotype. The chain recombines TRBV4-3 with TRBJ2-7; a weak D match, TRBD2 (5 bases). The germline V gene encodes CDR1 LGHNA and CDR2 YSLEER. Trimming cost V 0 bases and J 2 bases, with 14 bases left between them. The CDR3 has 16 residues. The CDR3 bases are TGCGCCAGCAGCCAAGATCTGGGAGAGTTCACCTACGAGCAGTACTTC. It encodes CASSQDLGEFTYEQYF.